The 20 T cell receptor beta chains listed next were all sequenced from one sample in a study of blood T cell repertoires in COVID-19 (dated by TCRdb to 2018 to 2021). The library was prepared using the immunoSEQ multiplex PCR assay. As stored in TCRdb, this immuneACCESS dataset retains in-frame rearrangements with V and J assigned. A fraction of the clones does not appear; measured against another copy, unresolved V genes explain less than half of the discrepancy, and the remainder lacks a known reason. The sample table shows some 86,000 clones, and roughly 84% are seen once. The ten most abundant clones make up around 15% of the sample. Specimen: peripheral blood. The receptors here all came from a woman between 65 and 79 years old with acute or convalescent COVID-19.

The chain couples TRBV18 to TRBJ2-1; a possible D gene is TRBD1 (6 bases). The CDR3 runs to 14 residues. The V end was cut by 5 bases, the J end by 7 bases, with 15 bases between. CDR1 is KGHSH, CDR2 LQKENI, per germline. Here the CDR3 DNA reads TGTGCCAGCTCATCGGGACACCCTTGGAATGAGCAGTTCTTC. Its translation is CASSSGHPWNEQFF.

This sequence joins TRBV3-1 (or the pseudogene TRBV3-2) and TRBJ1-5; D uncertain. Germline loops: CDR1 LGHDT, CDR2 YNNKEL (reference sequence). V was trimmed by 1 base and J by 5 bases, leaving 6 bases between them. This CDR3 spans 13 amino acids. CDR3 amino acids: CASSQGRDQPQHF. CDR3 DNA sequence: TGTGCCAGCAGCCAAGGAAGAGATCAGCCCCAGCATTTT.

The chain joins TRBV12-3 or TRBV12-4 to TRBJ1-2, with TRBD1 identical over 10 bases. Trimming at V came to 8 bases and at J to 12 bases, leaving 9 bases not matched to a gene. This CDR3 comprises 12 residues. The CDR3 spells CASQRTGGIHTF. For the CDR3, the DNA is TGTGCCAGCCAGAGGACAGGGGGTATACACACCTTC.

This chain uses TRBV3-1 (or the pseudogene TRBV3-2) with TRBJ1-2, with TRBD1 as a possible D gene (5 bases). CDR1 and CDR2 (germline): LGHDT, YNNKEL (reference sequence). This CDR3 is 17 amino acids long. Trimming removed 1 base at V and 1 base at J, with 16 bases between. The CDR3 DNA sequence: TGTGCCAGCAGCCAAGTTAGCTTGGACAAAATTAACTATGGCTACACCTTC. Its protein product is CASSQVSLDKINYGYTF.

The J gene is TRBJ2-1, the V gene TRBV5-1; TRBD2 might be the D (5 bases). The V gene lost 2 bases and the J gene lost 7 bases, with 13 bases spanning the gap. Germline lookup yields CDR1 SGHRS and CDR2 YFSETQ. This CDR3 region has 14 residues. CDR3 region: CASSLLVGRNEQFF. The CDR3 DNA sequence: TGCGCCAGCAGCTTACTAGTAGGTCGGAATGAGCAGTTCTTC. Variable domain in full (rest from reference TRBV5-1 and TRBJ2-1): KAGVTQTPRYLIKTRGQQVTLSCSPISGHRSVSWYQQTPGQGLQFLFEYFSETQRNKGNFPGRFSGRQFSNSRSEMNVSTLELGDSALYLCASSLLVGRNEQFFGPGTRLTVL.

This clone was seen only a few times. The rearrangement uses TRBV5-6 and TRBJ2-7, with 10 bases identical to TRBD1. The CDR3 is 17 amino acids. Germline CDR1 SGHDT, CDR2 YYEEEE. V was pared by 3 bases and J by 1 base, with 10 bases of the junction left unmatched. CDR3 nucleotides: TGTGCCAGCAGCTGGCTCCCGACAGGGGGCCCATCCTACGAGCAGTACGTC. This sequence encodes CASSWLPTGGPSYEQYV.

The chain uses TRBV18 and TRBJ2-7; 8 bases are shared with TRBD2. The trim removed 8 bases at V and 2 bases at J, leaving 11 bases unmatched. CDR3 length: 15 residues. Germline CDR1 KGHSH, CDR2 LQKENI. The CDR3 coding sequence is TGTGCCAGCCCAGCCCAGGGACTAGGGCCCTACGAGCAGTACGTC. Protein sequence: CASPAQGLGPYEQYV.

J is TRBJ2-6 and V is TRBV6-5; D is possibly TRBD1 (6 bases). V shed 5 bases and J shed 2 bases, with 10 bases lying between them. The CDR3 length is 15 residues. Germline lookup yields CDR1 MNHEY and CDR2 SVGAGI. CDR3 coding DNA: TGTGCCAGCAGTCAGAACAGGGCTGGGGCCAACGTCCTGACTTTC. It codes for CASSQNRAGANVLTF.

This clone was observed a few times. The chain joins TRBV28 to TRBJ1-4; 8 bases align to TRBD1. This CDR3 spans 14 amino acids. The J segment lost 7 bases and the V segment lost 5 bases, leaving 6 bases of the junction unmatched. Per the germline V gene, CDR1 is MDHEN and CDR2 is SYDVKM. In DNA, the CDR3 is TGTGCCAGCAGTCAACAGGGGGGGGTTGAAAAACTGTTTTTT. It encodes CASSQQGGVEKLFF.

This clone has just one count. This chain links TRBV2 with TRBJ1-1; D might be TRBD1 (5 bases). Trimming shortened V by 8 bases and J by 4 bases, and 23 bases separated the two germline ends. Germline loops: CDR1 SNHLY, CDR2 FYNNEI. This CDR3 comprises 16 residues. CDR3 amino acids: CASQPQLIRGGTEAFF. CDR3 sequence (DNA): TGTGCCAGCCAACCCCAACTAATACGGGGGGGCACTGAAGCTTTCTTT.

This chain joins TRBV6-2 or TRBV6-3 and TRBJ2-5; weak D call: TRBD2 (6 bases). V was pared by 2 bases and J by 4 bases, with 8 bases between. Germline assignment: CDR1 MNHEY and CDR2 SVGEGT. The CDR3 sequence is 13 residues long. CDR3 coding DNA: TGTGCCAGCAGTTACAGGGAGGTAGAGACCCAGTACTTC. This translates into CASSYREVETQYF.

The chain links TRBV5-6 to TRBJ1-2, with D possibly being TRBD1 (5 bases). Deletions cut 1 base from V and 3 bases from J, with 19 bases between. There are 17 residues in the CDR3. The V gene's germline CDR1 is SGHDT and CDR2 YYEEEE. Written as DNA, the CDR3 is TGTGCCAGCAGCTTGAATCCAGCGGGGCGGGACGACTATGGCTACACCTTC. The encoded protein is CASSLNPAGRDDYGYTF. Full variable domain (rest looked up from reference TRBV5-6 and TRBJ1-2): DAGVTQSPTHLIKTRGQQVTLRCSPKSGHDTVSWYQQALGQGPQFIFQYYEEEERQRGNFPDRFSGHQFPNYSSELNVNALLLGDSALYLCASSLNPAGRDDYGYTFGSGTRLTVV.

The V and J genes are TRBV6-4 and TRBJ1-2; tentatively, D is TRBD1 (5 bases). V was clipped by 1 base and J by 2 bases, with 14 bases between them. The CDR3 covers 16 residues. CDR1 is MRHNA, CDR2 SNTAGT, per germline. CDR3 region: CASSDLDGAGNYGYTF. CDR3 nucleotide sequence: TGTGCCAGCAGTGACTTGGATGGGGCAGGGAACTATGGCTACACCTTC.

The V call is TRBV14, the J call TRBJ1-2; D remains unclear. Trimming removed 1 base at V and 5 bases at J, with 8 bases between. Germline lookup yields CDR1 SGHDN and CDR2 FVKESK. This CDR3 contains 13 residues. This CDR3 is CASSQGWTYGYTF. The CDR3 nucleotides are TGTGCCAGCAGCCAAGGTTGGACTTATGGCTACACCTTC.

The chain combines TRBV6-1 with TRBJ2-3; D may be TRBD2 (7 bases). CDR1 and CDR2 (germline): MNHNS, SASEGT. This CDR3 is built from 16 residues. Trimming took 2 bases from V and 2 from J, leaving 14 bases between them. The CDR3 nucleotides read TGTGCCAGCAGTGAATATGAGGGGGGGCTCACAGATACGCAGTATTTT. It encodes CASSEYEGGLTDTQYF.

V and J are TRBV27 and TRBJ1-5; TRBD1 is a possible D gene (6 bases). V lost 4 bases and J lost 0, with 16 bases in between. Per the germline V gene, CDR1 is MNHEY and CDR2 is SMNVEV (reference sequence). CDR3 length: 17 amino acids. The CDR3 is CASSSVGTYLSNQPQHF. The CDR3 DNA reads as TGTGCCAGCAGTTCCGTGGGGACATACCTTAGCAATCAGCCCCAGCATTTT.

The chain links TRBV14 to TRBJ1-6; TRBD1 is a possible D gene (5 bases). The CDR3 totals 15 residues. Germline loops: CDR1 SGHDN, CDR2 FVKESK. Trimming removed 1 base from V and 7 bases from J, with 11 bases in between. DNA of the CDR3: TGTGCCAGCAGCCAAGGCGGCCGGGGGAATTCACCCCTCCACTTT. It yields the protein CASSQGGRGNSPLHF.

The gene calls are TRBV6-4 and TRBJ2-7, with 12 nucleotides matching TRBD2. J lost 0 bases, V lost 6 bases, and 12 bases had no gene match. Germline CDR1 MRHNA, CDR2 SNTAGT. This CDR3 comprises 18 residues. The CDR3 DNA reads TGTGCCAGCAGCTACCCTACCTGGACTAGCGGGGTCTCCTACGAGCAGTACGTC. Translation: CASSYPTWTSGVSYEQYV.

This chain links TRBV11-3 with TRBJ1-1; no firm D call. Per germline, CDR1 SGHNT and CDR2 YENEEA. The CDR3 has 13 residues. V was trimmed by 1 base and J by 5 bases, leaving 8 bases between them. CDR3 sequence: CASSLGRETEAFF. The DNA for the CDR3 is TGTGCCAGCAGCTTAGGCCGGGAGACTGAAGCTTTCTTT.

The chain joins TRBV19 to TRBJ1-1; TRBD1 agrees at 7 bases. Germline V lookup: CDR1 LNHDA, CDR2 SQIVND (reference sequence). Losses at the gene ends were 0 bases for V and 0 bases for J; bases not matched to a gene: 7. The CDR3 extends over 17 amino acids. CDR3 amino acids: CASSIDRDSVLNTEAFF. CDR3 DNA sequence: TGTGCCAGTAGTATAGACCGGGACAGCGTCTTGAACACTGAAGCTTTCTTT.